This TCR beta chain was recovered during a study of T cell responses to AZD1222 COVID-19 vaccine. The CDR3 sequence is 14 residues long. Unmatched junction bases numbered 8, after V lost 5 bases and J lost 5 bases. Germline V gives CDR1 MNHEY, CDR2 SMNVEV (reference sequence). The table came from immunoSEQ multiplex PCR; TCRdb's copy has only in-frame clones and leaves some out. The sample has approximately 110,000 clones, approximately 85% seen once. This TCR was recovered from an adult in good health. V gene TRBV27 combines with J gene TRBJ2-7; 8 nucleotides agree with TRBD1. The sequenced sample was peripheral blood, obtained on day 0 of AZD1222 vaccination. CDR3 coding DNA: TGTGCCAGCAGTATAGGACAGGGTTGGGACGAGCAGTACTTC. Translated: CASSIGQGWDEQYF.